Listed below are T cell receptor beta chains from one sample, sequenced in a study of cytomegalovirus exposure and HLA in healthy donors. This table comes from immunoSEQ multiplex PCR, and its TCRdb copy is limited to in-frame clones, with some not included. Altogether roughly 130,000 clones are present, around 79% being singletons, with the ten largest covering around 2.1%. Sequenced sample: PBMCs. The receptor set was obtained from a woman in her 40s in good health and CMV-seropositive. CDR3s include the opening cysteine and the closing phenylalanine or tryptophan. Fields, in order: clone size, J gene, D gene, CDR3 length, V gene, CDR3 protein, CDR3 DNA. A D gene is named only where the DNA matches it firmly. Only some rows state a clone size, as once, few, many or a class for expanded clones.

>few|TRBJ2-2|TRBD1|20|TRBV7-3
CASSLTLGPRGQGSTGELFF
TGTGCCAGCAGCTTAACGCTTGGCCCCCGGGGACAGGGAAGCACCGGGGAGCTGTTTTTT
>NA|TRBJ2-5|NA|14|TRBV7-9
CASSLTRSQETQYF
TGTGCCAGCAGCTTAACCAGATCGCAAGAGACCCAGTACTTC
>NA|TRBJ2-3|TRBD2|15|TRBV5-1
CASSFNGGGGDTQYF
TGCGCCAGCAGCTTTAATGGGGGGGGAGGAGATACGCAGTATTTT
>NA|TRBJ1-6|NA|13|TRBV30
CAWQGLDNSPLHF
TGTGCCTGGCAGGGTTTGGATAATTCACCCCTCCACTTT
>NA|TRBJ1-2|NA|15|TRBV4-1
CASSPSVRAPYGYTF
TGCGCCAGCAGCCCTAGCGTCAGGGCTCCCTATGGCTACACCTTC
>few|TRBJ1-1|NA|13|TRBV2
CASSQGMNTEAFF
TGTGCCAGCAGCCAGGGGATGAACACTGAAGCTTTCTTT
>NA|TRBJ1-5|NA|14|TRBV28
CASKQDPSNQPQHF
TGTGCCAGCAAACAGGATCCTAGCAATCAGCCCCAGCATTTT
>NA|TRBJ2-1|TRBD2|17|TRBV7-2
CASSLGVSGSRDNEQFF
TGTGCCAGCAGCTTAGGGGTGAGCGGGAGTCGCGACAATGAGCAGTTCTTC
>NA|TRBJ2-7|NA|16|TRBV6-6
CASSFTGRKNSYEQYF
TGTGCCAGCAGTTTCACAGGGCGAAAGAACTCCTACGAGCAGTACTTC
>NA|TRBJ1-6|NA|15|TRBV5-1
CASTQGSSYNSPLHF
TGCGCCAGCACCCAGGGCTCCTCCTATAATTCACCCCTCCACTTT
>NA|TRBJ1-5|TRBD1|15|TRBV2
CASSEARTGNQPQHF
TGTGCCAGCAGTGAAGCCAGGACAGGGAATCAGCCCCAGCATTTT
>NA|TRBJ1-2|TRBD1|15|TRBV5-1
CASSLTGGLNYGYTF
TGCGCCAGCAGCTTGACAGGGGGCCTTAACTATGGCTACACCTTC
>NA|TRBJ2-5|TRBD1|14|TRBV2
CASSPDRGLETQYF
TGTGCCAGCAGTCCGGACAGGGGGCTTGAGACCCAGTACTTC
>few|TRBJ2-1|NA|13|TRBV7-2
CASRWSSYNEQFF
TGTGCCAGCAGGTGGAGCTCCTACAATGAGCAGTTCTTC
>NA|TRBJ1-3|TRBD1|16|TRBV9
CASSLDDRGSGNTIYF
TGTGCCAGCAGCCTCGATGACAGGGGCTCTGGAAACACCATATATTTT
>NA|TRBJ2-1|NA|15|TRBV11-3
CASRKSPGTVNEQFF
TGTGCCAGCAGGAAGAGCCCAGGTACGGTCAATGAGCAGTTCTTC
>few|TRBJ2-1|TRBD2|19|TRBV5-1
CASSLGRGGSLSSYNEQFF
TGCGCCAGCAGCTTGGGACGTGGCGGGAGTCTTTCGTCCTACAATGAGCAGTTCTTC
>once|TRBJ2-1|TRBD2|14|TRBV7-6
CASSLRREDNEQFF
TGTGCCAGCAGCTTAAGGCGGGAGGACAATGAGCAGTTCTTC
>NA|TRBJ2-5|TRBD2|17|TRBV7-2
CASSLGGLAGGQETQYF
TGTGCCAGCAGCTTAGGGGGGCTAGCGGGGGGCCAAGAGACCCAGTACTTC
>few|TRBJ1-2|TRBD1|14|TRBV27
CASSIGGGGDGYTF
TGTGCCAGCAGTATTGGAGGGGGCGGGGATGGCTACACCTTC
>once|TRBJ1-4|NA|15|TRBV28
CASSKGRRTNEKLFF
TGTGCCAGCAGTAAGGGGCGGAGAACTAATGAAAAACTGTTTTTT
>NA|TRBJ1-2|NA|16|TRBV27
CASSPARSGKSYGYTF
TGTGCCAGCAGTCCTGCCCGATCAGGGAAGTCCTATGGCTACACCTTC
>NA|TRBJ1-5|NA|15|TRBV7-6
CASSQSGLSNQPQHF
TGTGCCAGCAGCCAATCTGGACTTAGCAATCAGCCCCAGCATTTT
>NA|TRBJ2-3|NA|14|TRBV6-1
CASSAQQGTDTQYF
TGTGCCAGCAGTGCACAGCAGGGCACAGATACGCAGTATTTT
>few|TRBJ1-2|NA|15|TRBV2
CASSTDQGFGYGYTF
TGTGCCAGCAGCACGGATCAGGGGTTCGGCTATGGCTACACCTTC
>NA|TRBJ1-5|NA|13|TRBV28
CASSFGGFQPQHF
TGTGCCAGCAGTTTTGGGGGGTTTCAGCCCCAGCATTTT
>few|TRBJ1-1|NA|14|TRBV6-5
CASSYRGLSTEAFF
TGTGCCAGCAGTTACCGGGGATTGAGCACTGAAGCTTTCTTT
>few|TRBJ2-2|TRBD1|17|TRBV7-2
CASSPTGPGVNTGELFF
TGTGCCAGCAGCCCGACAGGGCCCGGGGTGAACACCGGGGAGCTGTTTTTT
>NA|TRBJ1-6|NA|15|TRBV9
CASSQNRASNSPLHF
TGTGCCAGCAGCCAGAACAGGGCATCTAATTCACCCCTCCACTTT
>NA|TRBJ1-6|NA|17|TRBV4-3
CASSQAAGGRRNSPLHF
TGCGCCAGCAGCCAAGCCGCGGGAGGCAGGCGGAATTCACCCCTCCACTTT
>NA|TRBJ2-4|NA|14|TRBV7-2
CASSLDQAKNIQYF
TGTGCCAGCAGCTTAGATCAAGCCAAAAACATTCAGTACTTC
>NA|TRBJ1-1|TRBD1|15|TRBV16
CASSQPTGWGTEAFF
TGTGCCAGCAGCCAACCGACAGGGTGGGGCACTGAAGCTTTCTTT
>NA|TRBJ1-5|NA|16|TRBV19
CASGPTGRGNYQPQHF
TGTGCCAGTGGCCCAACGGGACGGGGGAATTATCAGCCCCAGCATTTT
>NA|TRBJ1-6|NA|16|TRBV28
CASSLSRDSYNSPLHF
TGTGCCAGCAGTTTATCCAGGGATTCCTATAATTCACCCCTCCACTTT
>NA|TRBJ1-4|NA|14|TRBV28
CASSQQGINEKLFF
TGTGCCAGCAGTCAACAGGGAATTAATGAAAAACTGTTTTTT
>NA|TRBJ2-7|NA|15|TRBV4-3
CASSQDENEGLEQYF
TGCGCCAGCAGCCAAGACGAAAACGAGGGACTGGAGCAGTACTTC
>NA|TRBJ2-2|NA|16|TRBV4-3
CASSQYRTANTGELFF
TGCGCCAGCAGCCAATACCGGACAGCGAACACCGGGGAGCTGTTTTTT
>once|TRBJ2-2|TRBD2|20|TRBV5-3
CARSCQNRGLARTGTGELFF
TGTGCCAGAAGCTGCCAAAACCGCGGACTAGCGCGGACGGGCACCGGGGAGCTGTTTTTT
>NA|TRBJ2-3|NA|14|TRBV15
CATSRASGTDTQYF
TGTGCCACCAGCAGAGCGTCTGGCACAGATACGCAGTATTTT
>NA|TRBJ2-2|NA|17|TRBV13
CASSLGLTGRNTGELFF
TGTGCCAGCAGCTTAGGCTTGACGGGGAGGAACACCGGGGAGCTGTTTTTT
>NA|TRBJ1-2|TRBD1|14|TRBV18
CASSPQTGANGYTF
TGTGCCAGCTCACCCCAGACAGGGGCTAATGGCTACACCTTC
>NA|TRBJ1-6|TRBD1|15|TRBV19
CASSITGQGNSPLHF
TGTGCCAGTAGTATTACGGGACAGGGCAATTCACCCCTCCACTTT
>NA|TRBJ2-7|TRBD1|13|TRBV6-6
CASSRTRGREQYF
TGTGCCAGCAGTAGAACCAGGGGGCGCGAGCAGTACTTC
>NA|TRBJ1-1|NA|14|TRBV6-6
CASSYSEGAGEAFF
TGTGCCAGCAGTTACTCGGAGGGTGCGGGTGAAGCTTTCTTT
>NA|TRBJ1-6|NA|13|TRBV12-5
CASGLTSGSPLHF
TGTGCTAGTGGTTTGACCTCCGGTTCACCCCTCCACTTT
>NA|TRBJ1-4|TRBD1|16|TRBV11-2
CASSLTGGTANEKLFF
TGTGCCAGCAGCTTGACAGGGGGAACGGCTAATGAAAAACTGTTTTTT
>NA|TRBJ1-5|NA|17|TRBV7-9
CASSRSLQGPGDQPQHF
TGTGCCAGCAGTCGGTCCCTACAGGGACCAGGGGATCAGCCCCAGCATTTT
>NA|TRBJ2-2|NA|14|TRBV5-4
CASSPLMNTGELFF
TGTGCCAGCAGCCCCCTAATGAACACCGGGGAGCTGTTTTTT